The clone carrying this TCR beta chain was seen a handful of times. Its antigen is not identified. J lost 2 bases, V lost 3 bases, and 4 bases had no gene match. The CDR3 covers 15 residues. Germline V gene data show CDR1 as KGHSH and CDR2 as LQKENI. This record belongs to a study of identical twins. Notes on the study in general: A lower insertion count was a feature of abundant cord blood beta clonotypes, with no such feature in memory repertoires.

TCRdb analysed the 5' RACE reads with MiXCR anew, one entry per CDR3 protein. The sample consists of some 1,600,000 distinct CDR3 sequences, more than 30% of them appearing once. The sequenced material came from cord blood. The chain combines TRBV18 with TRBJ2-3; 8 bases agree with TRBD2. This TCR came from a newborn girl in good health. The CDR3 sequence: CASSPRTSLTDTQYF. CDR3 nucleotides: TGTGCCAGCTCACCTCGGACTAGCCTCACAGATACGCAGTATTTT.